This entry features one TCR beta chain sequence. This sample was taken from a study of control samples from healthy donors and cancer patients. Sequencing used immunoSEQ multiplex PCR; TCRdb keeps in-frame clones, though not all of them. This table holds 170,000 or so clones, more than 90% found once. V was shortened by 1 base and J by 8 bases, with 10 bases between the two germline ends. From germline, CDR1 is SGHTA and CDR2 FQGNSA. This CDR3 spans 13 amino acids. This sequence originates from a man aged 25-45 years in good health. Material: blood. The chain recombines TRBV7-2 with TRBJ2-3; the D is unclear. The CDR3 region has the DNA TGTGCCAGCAGCTTAGGTCCTAGAGTTACGCAGTATTTT. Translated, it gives CASSLGPRVTQYF.